The clone carrying this T cell receptor (beta chain) was counted ten times or more. This entry belongs to a study of T-cell memory formation after mild COVID-19. Study summary: Largely donor-specific sequence clusters came from a couple of donors.

A single record per CDR3 protein comes from TCRdb applying MiXCR to the 5' RACE reads. This sample has tens of thousands of distinct CDR3 sequences; around 14% occur once, and the top ten carry around 29%. Germline-derived CDR1 and CDR2 are SEHNR and FQNEAQ (reference sequence). The CDR3 spans 15 residues. J was trimmed by 8 bases and V by 5 bases; bases with no gene match: 7. The TCR originated in an adult woman who had mild COVID-19 (a few samples of this study predate the infection). Cell type and time point are not known. Sequencing was done on a sample of PBMCs or a T cell subset sorted from them (not recorded which). The genes are TRBV7-9 and TRBJ2-1; 12 bases agree with TRBD2. The CDR3 nucleotides read TGTGCCAGCAGCCGAGGACTAGCGGGATGGTATGAGCAGTTCTTC. Its protein is CASSRGLAGWYEQFF.